Following are 2 T cell receptor beta chains from one sample sequenced in a study of control samples from healthy donors and cancer patients. Measured with immunoSEQ multiplex PCR; TCRdb has only the in-frame clones, and not every one. The data contain about 140,000 clones, about 86% of them seen just once; the ten biggest clones take up 1.7%. What was sequenced was blood. Receptors were obtained from a man aged 18 to 29 in good health.

The chain links TRBV16 to TRBJ1-6, with a possible D match to TRBD1 (5 bases). CDR1 and CDR2 (germline): KGHSY, FQNENV. Trimming stripped 4 bases from V and 7 bases from J, with 8 bases between. The CDR3 covers 13 residues. The CDR3 DNA follows: TGTGCCAGCAGCCCCCGGACAAATTCACCCCTCCACTTT. It specifies CASSPRTNSPLHF.

This chain uses TRBV9 with TRBJ2-3; D gene uncertain. The V end was cut by 0 bases, the J end by 2 bases, with 10 bases between. CDR3 size: 15 residues. In germline, CDR1 is SGDLS, CDR2 YYNGEE. The CDR3 sequence is CASSVAPTYTDTQYF. The CDR3 nucleotides read TGTGCCAGCAGCGTAGCTCCCACTTACACAGATACGCAGTATTTT.